This T cell receptor beta chain was identified during a study of memory B cells and T cells in multiple sclerosis. This clone was found once. Its cognate antigen is unknown. General study results and limits: Compartments had unequal clone-set sizes, affecting shared clonotype counts.

Generated by immunoSEQ multiplex PCR, the TCRdb table keeps only in-frame clones and is missing some. The table records around 14,000 clones, around 70% of them present only once. The CDR3 length is 16 residues. V gave up 5 bases and J gave up 3 bases; unmatched junction bases: 4. Germline loops: CDR1 SEHNR, CDR2 FQNEAQ (reference sequence). Source material: memory (CD45RO+) CD4+ T cells from blood. This TCR was recovered from a human donor with multiple sclerosis. The V and J genes are TRBV7-9 and TRBJ2-5; TRBD2 aligns across 15 bases. The CDR3, as DNA: TGTGCCAGCAGCCAAGGACTAGCGGGGGGGAAAGAGACCCAGTACTTC. This encodes CASSQGLAGGKETQYF. Based on the CDR3 plus reference TRBV7-9 and TRBJ2-5, the full variable domain is DTGVSQNPRHKITKRGQNVTFRCDPISEHNRLYWYRQTLGQGPEFLTYFQNEAQLEKSRLLSDRFSAERPKGSFSTLEIQRTEQGDSAMYLCASSQGLAGGKETQYFGPGTRLLVL.